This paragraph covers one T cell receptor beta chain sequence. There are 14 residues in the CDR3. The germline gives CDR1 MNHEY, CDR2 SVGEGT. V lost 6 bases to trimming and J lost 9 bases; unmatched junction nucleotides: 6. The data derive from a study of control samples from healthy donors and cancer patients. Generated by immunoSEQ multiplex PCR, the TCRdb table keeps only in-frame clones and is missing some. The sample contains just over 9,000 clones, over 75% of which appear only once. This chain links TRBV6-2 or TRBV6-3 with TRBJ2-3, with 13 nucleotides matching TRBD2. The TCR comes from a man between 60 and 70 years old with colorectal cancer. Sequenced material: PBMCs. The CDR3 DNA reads TGTGCCAGCAGCCAAACTAGCGGGGGGGCGACGCAGTATTTT. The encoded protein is CASSQTSGGATQYF.